This TCR beta chain was identified in a study of regulatory T cells in long-lasting Graves disease. The germline CDR1 and CDR2 sequences are MDHEN and SYDVKM. Deletions cut 8 bases from V and 8 bases from J, with 15 bases between. This CDR3 spans 12 amino acids. This clonotype has a count of ten or more. Documented time point: persistent/refractory GD, antithyroid drugs over 5 years with positive TRAb. RNA from PBMCs was the source of the TCR library. According to the study, TCR beta libraries were built with iRepertoire HTBI primers and CDR3-region Arm-PCR. A single record per CDR3 protein comes from TCRdb applying MiXCR to the multiplex PCR reads. The profile shows about 470,000 distinct CDR3 sequences, less than 25% of them singletons.

The sequencing used peripheral blood mononuclear cells (PBMCs), collected when the disease was refractory, from a patient treated with antithyroid drugs. This TCR derives from a female donor with Graves disease. The chain employs TRBV28 and TRBJ1-2, with D unclear. CDR3 amino acids: CASQTVSEGYTF. The CDR3 nucleotides are TGTGCCAGCCAAACCGTGTCAGAAGGCTACACCTTC.